The following is a TCR beta chain sequence with its context. The record originates from a study of T-cell memory formation after mild COVID-19. TCRdb recomputed calls from the 5' RACE reads with MiXCR, one row per CDR3 protein. Here the sample spans a few hundred thousand distinct CDR3 sequences, approximately 30% being singletons. Germline loops: CDR1 SNHLY, CDR2 FYNNEI. The CDR3 runs 14 residues. Trimming removed 4 bases from V and 10 bases from J, with 17 bases in between. This chain uses TRBV2 with TRBJ2-1, with D perhaps TRBD1 or TRBD2 (5 bases each). This receptor was taken from an adult woman who had mild COVID-19 (a few samples of this study predate the infection). Cell type and time point are not known. The sequencing sample was made of PBMCs or a T cell subset sorted from them (not recorded which). The CDR3 nucleotides are TGTGCCAGCAGTGCACCCATGGGACCTCACGAGCAGTTCTTC. Protein product: CASSAPMGPHEQFF.